This T cell receptor beta chain comes out of a study of blood T cell repertoires in COVID-19. Study context: Whether acute or convalescent, the COVID-19 samples came from the United States, Italy and Spain. Sources were T cells, B-cell-depleted T cells, or PBMCs; the material itself was cDNA or gDNA.

Study processing details: Estimation of nucleated cell counts relied on the amplification of reference gene primers. This table comes from immunoSEQ multiplex PCR, and its TCRdb copy is limited to in-frame clones, with some not included. V and J calls and clone size come straight from that table; D and trimming were deduced from the DNA. The table has 150,000 or so clones, 60% to 80% seen once. V shed 5 bases and J shed 9 bases, with 17 bases lying between them. Germline V CDR1 and CDR2: LNHDA, SQIVND (reference sequence). The CDR3 covers 15 residues. The sequence came from a woman aged 50 to 60 with active or convalescent COVID-19. V and J are TRBV19 and TRBJ1-6; D unresolved. Input material: peripheral blood. The CDR3 bases are TGTGCCAGTAGTCCGCGATCCGGGGTAACTTCACCCCTCCACTTT. Translated, it gives CASSPRSGVTSPLHF.